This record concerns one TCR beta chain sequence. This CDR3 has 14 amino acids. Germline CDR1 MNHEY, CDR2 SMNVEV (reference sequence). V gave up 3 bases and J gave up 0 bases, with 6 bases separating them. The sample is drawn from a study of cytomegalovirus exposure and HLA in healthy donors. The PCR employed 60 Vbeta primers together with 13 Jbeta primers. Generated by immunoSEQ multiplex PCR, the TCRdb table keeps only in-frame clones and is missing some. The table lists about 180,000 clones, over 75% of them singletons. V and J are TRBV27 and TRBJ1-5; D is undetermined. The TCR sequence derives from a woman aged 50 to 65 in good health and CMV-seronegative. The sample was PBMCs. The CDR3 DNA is TGTGCCAGCAGTTTGACGGGTAGCAATCAGCCCCAGCATTTT. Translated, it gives CASSLTGSNQPQHF.